The T cell receptor (beta chain) described here comes from a study of blood T cell repertoires in COVID-19. Whole-study context: Some COVID-19 samples were acute and others convalescent; all came from the United States, Italy and Spain. The cDNA or gDNA used as material had been derived from T cells, B-cell-depleted T cells, or PBMCs.

In regard to this clone: The junction does not match germline at one end; this may be a read error.

The V gene's germline CDR1 is MNHEY and CDR2 SVGAGI. The CDR3 has 14 residues. The authors' processing: Reference gene primers were amplified, and this amplification served to estimate nucleated cell counts. The data were produced by immunoSEQ multiplex PCR, yet TCRdb's version contains in-frame clones alone and is incomplete. V, J and clone size were drawn from that table, and D and trimming were deduced from the DNA. This table has 61,000 or so clones, 79% appearing once. V and J are TRBV6-5 and TRBJ2-7; D remains ambiguous. The source of this sequence is a woman aged 65 to 85 with acute or convalescent COVID-19. Sequencing was performed on peripheral blood. CDR3 nucleotide sequence: TGTGTCAGCGAATTGGGCAACCTTAACTACGAGCAGTACTTC. Amino acid sequence: CVSELGNLNYEQYF.